The present T cell receptor (beta chain) was sequenced within a study of CD8+CD57+ T cells in acquired aplastic anemia. CDR3 and TCR beta VDJ profiling relied on genomic DNA as the template. TCRdb called the reads again in MiXCR, with one record for every CDR3 protein. Of roughly 61,000 distinct CDR3 sequences listed, roughly 54% are singletons. Trimming pared 6 bases from V and 6 bases from J, leaving 3 bases between. The germline CDR1 and CDR2 sequences are SNHLY and FYNNEI. This CDR3 comprises 9 residues. The sample comprised sorted CD4+, CD8+, or CD8+CD57+ T cells (not recorded which) from PBMCs. V and J are TRBV2 and TRBJ2-7; D gene uncertain. The TCR sequence derives from a human donor in good health, serving as a control. CDR3: CASRAEQYF. Written as DNA, the CDR3 is TGTGCCAGCAGGGCCGAGCAGTACTTC.